The present TCR beta chain was sequenced within a study of OX40 agonist ivuxolimab in advanced cancers. Overall study findings and caveats: In CD8+ T cells, expanded clones were on average more numerous than in CD4+.

Concerning this clone itself: What it binds is unknown.

Generated by immunoSEQ multiplex PCR, the TCRdb table keeps only in-frame clones and is missing some. The data show about 76,000 clones, about 88% seen once. V shed 2 bases and J shed 1 base, with 11 bases lying between them. CDR3 length: 15 residues. Germline values: CDR1 SNHLY, CDR2 FYNNEI. The clonotype originates from an adult with an advanced solid tumor such as melanoma, head and neck, liver or kidney cancer. Sequenced material: CD4+ or CD8+ T cells sorted from blood, taken in a trial of the OX40 agonist ivuxolimab. This chain links TRBV2 with TRBJ1-1; D gene uncertain. CDR3 coding DNA: TGTGCCAGCAGTGAAAGGGCGGGGAGGAACACTGAAGCTTTCTTT. Its translation is CASSERAGRNTEAFF.